Below, 16 T cell receptor beta chains from the same sample are listed, as sequenced in a study of identical twins. TCRdb fed the 5' RACE reads into MiXCR, producing one record per CDR3 protein. The sample records 300,000 to 350,000 distinct CDR3 sequences, roughly an eighth being singletons. These sequences were also reported in another study, on yellow fever vaccine responses in identical twins.

Material: CD8+ T cells sorted from blood. These receptors were collected from a woman under 30 in good health.

This clonotype was counted a few times. This clone may be a read error of a much larger clone one base away. This sequence joins TRBV28 and TRBJ2-7; 11 nucleotides match TRBD1. The CDR3 extends over 14 amino acids. Germline V lookup: CDR1 MDHEN, CDR2 SYDVKM. J gave up 4 bases and V 6 bases, and 5 bases lay outside the gene matches. This CDR3 reads CASSIGQGAYEQYF. DNA of the CDR3: TGTGCCAGCAGCATCGGACAGGGGGCTTACGAGCAGTACTTC.

The chain employs TRBV4-1 and TRBJ2-7; D perhaps matches TRBD1 (6 bases). This CDR3 is 15 amino acids long. Trimming stripped 1 base from V and 5 bases from J, with 15 bases between. The germline gives CDR1 MGHRA, CDR2 YSYEKL. CDR3 in DNA: TGCGCCAGCAGCCAAGCGTACAGGGCCGTCGACGAGCAGTACTTC. This codes for CASSQAYRAVDEQYF.

The chain recombines TRBV9 with TRBJ1-2, with 7 positions matching TRBD1. J was trimmed by 5 bases and V by 0 bases; bases with no gene match: 13. The CDR3 extends over 17 amino acids. Germline V gene data show CDR1 as SGDLS and CDR2 as YYNGEE. CDR3 sequence: CASSVVNPRQGTYGYTF. The DNA of the CDR3 is TGTGCCAGCAGCGTAGTGAACCCTAGACAGGGAACTTATGGCTACACCTTC.

This clonotype was recorded many times. The chain employs TRBV20-1 and TRBJ2-1; 10 bases agree with TRBD2. The CDR3 runs 14 residues. Per the germline V gene, CDR1 is DFQATT and CDR2 is SNEGSKA (reference sequence). The V gene end was trimmed by 0 bases and the J gene end by 9 bases; junction bases not matched to a gene: 5. CDR3: CSARDRTSGVEQFF. CDR3 sequence (DNA): TGCAGTGCTAGAGATCGAACTAGCGGGGTTGAGCAGTTCTTC.

The chain recombines TRBV11-2 with TRBJ2-3; 10 bases line up with TRBD1. The CDR3 is 15 residues long. Unmatched junction bases numbered 0, after V lost 0 bases and J lost 3 bases. The germline gives CDR1 SGHAT, CDR2 FQNNGV. CDR3 protein: CASSLEGQGTDTQYF. The DNA for the CDR3 is TGTGCCAGCAGCTTAGAGGGACAGGGGACAGATACGCAGTATTTT.

This clonotype turned up a few times. The rearrangement joins TRBV24-1 to TRBJ1-2; possible D gene TRBD1, 5 bases. Trimming stripped 2 bases from V and 6 bases from J, with 9 bases between. The V gene's germline CDR1 is KGHDR and CDR2 SFDVKD. This CDR3 contains 13 residues. CDR3 bases: TGTGCCACCAGTGATTCCCGCAGGGATGGCTACACCTTC. This translates into CATSDSRRDGYTF.

This clonotype was found many times. This chain joins TRBV18 and TRBJ2-3, with 10 bases lining up with TRBD2. The V and J ends lost 3 bases and 4 bases, in that order; junction bases with no gene match: 19. Germline lookup yields CDR1 KGHSH and CDR2 LQKENI. This CDR3 comprises 20 residues. CDR3 DNA sequence: TGTGCCAGCTCACCCCCAGGAAACCTCCTAGCGGGAGAAGTCGCAGATACGCAGTATTTT. Encoded protein: CASSPPGNLLAGEVADTQYF.

This clonotype occurred a few times. The gene calls are TRBV7-9 and TRBJ1-6, with 11 bases aligning to TRBD1. The CDR3 loop spans 14 amino acids. V lost 5 bases, J lost 13 bases, and 7 bases stayed unmatched. In germline, CDR1 is SEHNR, CDR2 FQNEAQ (reference sequence). For the CDR3, the DNA is TGTGCCAGCAGCCCCCGGACAGGGGGCGGGCCCCTCCACTTT. Translated: CASSPRTGGGPLHF.

This clonotype was counted a few times. V gene TRBV7-9 combines with J gene TRBJ1-5, with D possibly being TRBD1 (5 bases). Looked up from germline, CDR1 is SEHNR and CDR2 is FQNEAQ (reference sequence). This CDR3 is built from 13 residues. Trimming took 5 bases from V and 4 from J, leaving 9 bases between them. DNA of the CDR3: TGTGCCAGCAGCCCGGGGGTAAATCAGCCCCAGCATTTT. Translating gives CASSPGVNQPQHF.

The chain recombines TRBV28 with TRBJ2-7; tentative D call: TRBD2 (5 bases). The V gene's germline CDR1 is MDHEN and CDR2 SYDVKM. Trimming left V 7 bases short and J 3 bases short, with 13 bases between. CDR3 length equals 13 residues. This CDR3 reads CASISEEGYEQYF. DNA for the CDR3: TGTGCCAGCATTTCAGAAGAGGGCTACGAGCAGTACTTC.

The V and J genes are TRBV5-1 and TRBJ2-2; D is perhaps TRBD2 (6 bases). CDR3 length equals 15 residues. CDR1 and CDR2 from the germline V gene are SGHRS and YFSETQ. The V gene lost 1 base and the J gene lost 9 bases, with 16 bases spanning the gap. Here the CDR3 reads CASSLYGTSRRELFF. The CDR3 DNA follows: TGCGCCAGCAGCTTGTACGGGACTTCGAGGCGGGAGCTGTTTTTT.

This clonotype was picked up a small number of times. V and J are TRBV14 and TRBJ1-2, with unresolved D. V lost 1 base and J lost 5, with 11 bases in between. Germline CDR1 is SGHDN and CDR2 is FVKESK. This CDR3 spans 14 amino acids. This CDR3 reads CASSQARFGYGYTF. CDR3 DNA sequence: TGTGCCAGCAGCCAAGCCCGATTTGGGTATGGCTACACCTTC.

The chain uses TRBV20-1 and TRBJ2-2; D is tentatively TRBD1 or TRBD2 (5 bases each). Trimming took off 3 bases at V and 3 bases at J, with 11 bases between the two ends. This CDR3 region has 14 residues. Germline V CDR1 and CDR2: DFQATT, SNEGSKA (reference sequence). The CDR3 loop reads CSASPGPYTGELFF. Here the CDR3 DNA reads TGCAGTGCTAGCCCGGGGCCCTACACCGGGGAGCTGTTTTTT.

The table lists this clonotype with a few counts. This sequence joins TRBV12-3 or TRBV12-4 and TRBJ1-2; tentative D call: TRBD1 (6 bases). V was pared by 4 bases and J by 8 bases, with 11 bases between. The CDR3 runs to 12 residues. The CDR3 loop is CASSSTGSGYTF. CDR3 nucleotides: TGTGCCAGCAGTTCCACAGGGAGCGGCTACACCTTC.

Only a few counts were recorded for this clonotype. The CDR3 region is CASSSTQGGNTEAFF. In nucleotides, the CDR3 is TGTGCCAGCAGCTCAACACAGGGGGGGAACACTGAAGCTTTCTTT. This chain uses TRBV7-6 with TRBJ1-1; 8 bases match TRBD1. The germline V gene encodes CDR1 SGHVS and CDR2 FNYEAQ. Losses at the gene ends were 4 bases for V and 1 base for J; bases not matched to a gene: 5. There are 15 residues in the CDR3.

Ten or more counts support this clonotype. The chain combines TRBV10-3 with TRBJ1-4; the D gene is possibly TRBD1 (6 bases). The CDR3 contains 11 residues. The germline CDR1 and CDR2 sequences are ENHRY and SYGVKD. Trimming took off 7 bases at V and 13 bases at J, with 13 bases between the two ends. CDR3 in amino acids: CAIIGGRGLFF. The CDR3 DNA sequence: TGTGCCATCATCGGGGGGCGAGGACTGTTTTTT.